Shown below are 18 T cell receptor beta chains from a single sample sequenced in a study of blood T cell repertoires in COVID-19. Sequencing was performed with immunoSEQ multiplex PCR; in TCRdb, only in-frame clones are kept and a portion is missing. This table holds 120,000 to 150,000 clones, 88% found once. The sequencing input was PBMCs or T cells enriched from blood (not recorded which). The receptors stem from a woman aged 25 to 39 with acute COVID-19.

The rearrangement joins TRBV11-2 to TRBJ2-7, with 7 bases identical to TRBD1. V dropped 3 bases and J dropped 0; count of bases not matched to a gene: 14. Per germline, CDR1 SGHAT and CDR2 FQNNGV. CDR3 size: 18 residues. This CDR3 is CASSFPTGPLTYSYEQYF. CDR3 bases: TGTGCCAGCAGCTTTCCGACAGGGCCGCTAACATACTCCTACGAGCAGTACTTC.

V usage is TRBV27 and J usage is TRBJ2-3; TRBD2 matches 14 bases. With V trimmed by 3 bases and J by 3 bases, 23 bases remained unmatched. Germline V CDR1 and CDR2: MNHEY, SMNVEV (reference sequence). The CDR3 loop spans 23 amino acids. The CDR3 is CASSFQSLPGLAGVVSETDTQYF. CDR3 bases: TGTGCCAGCAGTTTCCAGTCCCTGCCGGGACTAGCGGGAGTCGTATCGGAGACAGATACGCAGTATTTT.

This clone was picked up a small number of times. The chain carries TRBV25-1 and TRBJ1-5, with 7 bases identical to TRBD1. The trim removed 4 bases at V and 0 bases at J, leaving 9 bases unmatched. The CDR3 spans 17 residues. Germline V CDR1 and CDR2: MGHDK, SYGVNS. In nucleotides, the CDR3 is TGTGCCAGCAGTGCATCCGACAGGGAATATAGCAATCAGCCCCAGCATTTT. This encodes CASSASDREYSNQPQHF.

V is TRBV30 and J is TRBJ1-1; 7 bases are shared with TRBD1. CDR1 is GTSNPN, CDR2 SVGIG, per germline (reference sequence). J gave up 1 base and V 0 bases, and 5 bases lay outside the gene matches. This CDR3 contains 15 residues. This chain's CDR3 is CAWSVTGQWNTEAFF. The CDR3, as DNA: TGTGCCTGGAGTGTCACGGGACAGTGGAACACTGAAGCTTTCTTT.

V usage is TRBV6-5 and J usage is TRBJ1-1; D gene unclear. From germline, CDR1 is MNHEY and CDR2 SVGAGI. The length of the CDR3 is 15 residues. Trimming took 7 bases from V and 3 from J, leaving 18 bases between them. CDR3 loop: CASKIHDSADTEAFF. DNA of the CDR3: TGTGCCAGCAAAATTCACGACTCGGCTGACACTGAAGCTTTCTTT.

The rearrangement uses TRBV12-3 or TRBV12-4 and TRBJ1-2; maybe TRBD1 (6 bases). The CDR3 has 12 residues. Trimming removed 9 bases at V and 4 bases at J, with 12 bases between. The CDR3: CASLQGIYGYTF. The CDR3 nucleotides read TGTGCCAGTCTCCAGGGGATCTATGGCTACACCTTC.

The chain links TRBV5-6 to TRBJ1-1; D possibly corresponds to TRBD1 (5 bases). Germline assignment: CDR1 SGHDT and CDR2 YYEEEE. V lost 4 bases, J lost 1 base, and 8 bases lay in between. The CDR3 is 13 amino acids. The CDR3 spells CASSVGGNTEAFF. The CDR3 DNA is TGTGCCAGCAGCGTCGGGGGGAACACTGAAGCTTTCTTT.

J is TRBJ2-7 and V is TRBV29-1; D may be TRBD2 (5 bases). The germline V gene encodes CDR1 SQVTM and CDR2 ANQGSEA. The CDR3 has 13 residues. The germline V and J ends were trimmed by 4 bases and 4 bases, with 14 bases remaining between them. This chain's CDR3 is CSVGWGEGYEQYF. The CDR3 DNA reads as TGCAGCGTTGGTTGGGGAGAGGGTTACGAGCAGTACTTC.

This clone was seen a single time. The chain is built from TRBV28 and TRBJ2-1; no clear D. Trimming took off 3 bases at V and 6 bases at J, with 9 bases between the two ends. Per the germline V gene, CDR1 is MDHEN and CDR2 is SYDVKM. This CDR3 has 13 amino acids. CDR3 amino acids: CASSFLHGNEQFF. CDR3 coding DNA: TGTGCCAGCAGTTTTTTGCACGGCAATGAGCAGTTCTTC.

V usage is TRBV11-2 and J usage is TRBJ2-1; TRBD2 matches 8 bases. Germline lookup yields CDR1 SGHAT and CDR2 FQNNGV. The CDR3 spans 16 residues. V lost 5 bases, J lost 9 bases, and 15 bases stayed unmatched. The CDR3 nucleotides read TGTGCCAGCAGCCCCGGAGACGGGACTAGAGGCGGTGAGCAGTTCTTC. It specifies CASSPGDGTRGGEQFF. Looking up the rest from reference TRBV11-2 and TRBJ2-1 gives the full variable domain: EAGVAQSPRYKIIEKRQSVAFWCNPISGHATLYWYQQILGQGPKLLIQFQNNGVVDDSQLPKDRFSAERLKGVDSTLKIQPAKLEDSAVYLCASSPGDGTRGGEQFFGPGTRLTVL.

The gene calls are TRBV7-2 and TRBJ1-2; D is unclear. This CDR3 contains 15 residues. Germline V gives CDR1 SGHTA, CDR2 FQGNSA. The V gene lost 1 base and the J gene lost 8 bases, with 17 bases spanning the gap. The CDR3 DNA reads TGTGCCAGCAGCTTAGGAGTCGCGCAATCGCGGGGCTACACCTTC. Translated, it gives CASSLGVAQSRGYTF.

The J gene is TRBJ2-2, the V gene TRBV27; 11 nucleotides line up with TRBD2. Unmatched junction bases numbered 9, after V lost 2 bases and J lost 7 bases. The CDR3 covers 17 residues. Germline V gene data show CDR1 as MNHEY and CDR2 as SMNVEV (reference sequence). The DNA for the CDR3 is TGTGCCAGCAGTTTAGCCCTAGCGGGAGGAGGAGGCGGGGAGCTGTTTTTT. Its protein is CASSLALAGGGGGELFF.

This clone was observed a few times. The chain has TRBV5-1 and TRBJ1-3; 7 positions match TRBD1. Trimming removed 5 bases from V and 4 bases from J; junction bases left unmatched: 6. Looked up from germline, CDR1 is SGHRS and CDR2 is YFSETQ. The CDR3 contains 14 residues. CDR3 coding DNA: TGCGCCAGCAGAACAGGGGATACAGGAAACACCATATATTTT. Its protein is CASRTGDTGNTIYF.

The CDR3 nucleotides read TGTGCCAGCAGCTCAGAAGCGGCTCTATACAATGAGCAGTTCTTC. This gives the protein CASSSEAALYNEQFF. The chain recombines TRBV7-2 with TRBJ2-1, with TRBD2 as a possible D gene (5 bases). Germline V gene lookup returns CDR1 SGHTA and CDR2 FQGNSA. Trimming cost V 4 bases and J 4 bases, with 14 bases left between them. The length of the CDR3 is 15 residues.

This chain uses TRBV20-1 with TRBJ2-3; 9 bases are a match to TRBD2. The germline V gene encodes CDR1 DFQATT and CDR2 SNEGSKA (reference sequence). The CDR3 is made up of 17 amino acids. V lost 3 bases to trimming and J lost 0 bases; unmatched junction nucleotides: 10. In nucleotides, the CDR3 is TGCAGTGCTAGTCCAGCGGGAGGCCCGGTTAGCACAGATACGCAGTATTTT. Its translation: CSASPAGGPVSTDTQYF.

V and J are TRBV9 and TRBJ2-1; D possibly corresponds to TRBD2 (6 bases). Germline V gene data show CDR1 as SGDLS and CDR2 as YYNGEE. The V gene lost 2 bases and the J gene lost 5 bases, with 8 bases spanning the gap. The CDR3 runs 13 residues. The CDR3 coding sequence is TGTGCCAGCAGCGTGCGGGGAAACAATGAGCAGTTCTTC. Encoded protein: CASSVRGNNEQFF.

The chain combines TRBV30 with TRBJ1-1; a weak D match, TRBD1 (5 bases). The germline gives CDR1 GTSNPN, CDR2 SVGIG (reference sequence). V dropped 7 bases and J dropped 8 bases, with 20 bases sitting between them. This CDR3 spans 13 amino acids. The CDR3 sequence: CASRGGVKGEAFF. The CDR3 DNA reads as TGTGCCTCACGTGGAGGGGTAAAGGGCGAAGCTTTCTTT.

CDR3 sequence reads: CASSLDGISGNTIYF. The CDR3 DNA reads TGTGCCAGCAGCCTAGACGGGATCTCTGGAAACACCATATATTTT. V usage is TRBV9 and J usage is TRBJ1-3; D is uncertain. V lost 4 bases, J lost 0 bases, and 11 bases lay in between. Germline values: CDR1 SGDLS, CDR2 YYNGEE. CDR3 length: 15 amino acids.